The 18 T cell receptor beta chains listed next were all sequenced from one sample in a study of blood T cell repertoires in COVID-19. Repertoires were generated with immunoSEQ multiplex PCR, while TCRdb's copy carries only in-frame clones and drops some. Of roughly 290,000 clones listed, around 89% are singletons. The specimen sequenced was peripheral blood. The receptors come from a woman between 55 and 75 years old with acute or convalescent COVID-19.

The chain links TRBV19 to TRBJ2-5; D may be TRBD1 (5 bases). Germline CDR1 is LNHDA and CDR2 is SQIVND (reference sequence). The CDR3 covers 17 residues. V lost 6 bases and J 4 bases, leaving 24 bases between the germline ends. The CDR3 coding sequence is TGTGCCAGTAGGCCGCGGTTCCAGGGAATTGGGGCAGAGACCCAGTACTTC. Protein: CASRPRFQGIGAETQYF.

J is TRBJ2-3 and V is TRBV13; 8 bases map to TRBD2. CDR1 PRHDT and CDR2 FYEKMQ come from the germline V gene (reference sequence). Unmatched junction bases numbered 3, after V lost 6 bases and J lost 1 base. There are 14 residues in the CDR3. For the CDR3, the DNA is TGTGCCAGCAGTGAAGCGGGGGGCACAGATACGCAGTATTTT. Translated: CASSEAGGTDTQYF.

The chain couples TRBV12-3 or TRBV12-4 to TRBJ1-2, with D maybe TRBD1 (6 bases). This CDR3 region has 13 residues. The V gene lost 6 bases and the J gene lost 2 bases, with 10 bases spanning the gap. The CDR3 loop is CASRADRNYGYTF. Here the CDR3 DNA reads TGTGCCAGCAGGGCCGACAGGAACTATGGCTACACCTTC.

The chain is built from TRBV12-3 or TRBV12-4 and TRBJ1-1, with a possible D match to TRBD1 (5 bases). The CDR3 has 13 residues. Trimming stripped 2 bases from V and 3 bases from J, with 7 bases between. CDR3 in amino acids: CASSLPGDTEAFF. CDR3 nucleotides: TGTGCCAGCAGTTTACCGGGGGACACTGAAGCTTTCTTT.

This sequence joins TRBV19 and TRBJ2-1, with TRBD2 matching 7 bases. In germline, CDR1 is LNHDA, CDR2 SQIVND (reference sequence). There are 15 residues in the CDR3. The V gene end was trimmed by 5 bases and the J gene end by 3 bases; junction bases not matched to a gene: 7. The CDR3 here is CASSHGGSGYNEQFF. The CDR3 DNA reads TGTGCCAGTAGTCATGGCGGGAGTGGCTACAATGAGCAGTTCTTC.

The chain joins TRBV15 to TRBJ1-1; tentatively, D is TRBD1 (6 bases). The CDR3 length is 13 residues. Germline V lookup: CDR1 LNHNV, CDR2 YYDKDF (reference sequence). V was cut by 8 bases and J by 5 bases, with 15 bases left in between. CDR3 residues: CATSGQGGTEAFF. The CDR3 DNA reads TGTGCCACCTCCGGCCAAGGGGGAACTGAAGCTTTCTTT.

J is TRBJ1-2 and V is TRBV13; TRBD1 matches 11 bases. The length of the CDR3 is 17 residues. Trimming cost V 1 base and J 2 bases; bases outside gene matches: 6. CDR1 and CDR2 (germline): PRHDT, FYEKMQ (reference sequence). The CDR3, as DNA: TGTGCCAGCAGCTTAGCTGGGACAGGGGGGCAGAACTATGGCTACACCTTC. Protein product: CASSLAGTGGQNYGYTF. The whole variable domain, remainder taken from reference TRBV13 and TRBJ1-2, is AAGVIQSPRHLIKEKRETATLKCYPIPRHDTVYWYQQGPGQDPQFLISFYEKMQSDKGSIPDRFSAQQFSDYHSELNMSSLELGDSALYFCASSLAGTGGQNYGYTFGSGTRLTVV.

The V and J genes are TRBV10-3 and TRBJ1-1; 9 nucleotides align to TRBD1. The CDR3 extends over 15 amino acids. V lost 6 bases, J lost 4 bases, and 9 bases stayed unmatched. Germline CDR1 is ENHRY and CDR2 is SYGVKD. This CDR3 reads CAISGNRGQGTEAFF. CDR3 sequence (DNA): TGTGCCATCAGCGGAAACAGGGGGCAGGGCACTGAAGCTTTCTTT.

This clone has more than one count but fewer than ten. This chain joins TRBV7-9 and TRBJ2-7; 9 nucleotides line up with TRBD2. The CDR3 totals 16 residues. The germline V gene has CDR1 SEHNR and CDR2 FQNEAQ (reference sequence). Trimming removed 5 bases from V and 9 bases from J; junction bases left unmatched: 17. CDR3 in amino acids: CASSPPPSGADQGQYF. CDR3 nucleotides: TGTGCCAGCAGCCCCCCACCTAGCGGGGCCGACCAGGGGCAGTACTTC.

The V call is TRBV5-4, the J call TRBJ1-6, with 7 bases lining up with TRBD1. The CDR3 sequence is 16 residues long. The V segment lost 4 bases and the J segment 9 bases; nucleotides outside the gene matches: 13. CDR1 is SGHNT and CDR2 is YYREEE in the germline V gene (reference sequence). The CDR3 DNA sequence: TGTGCCAGCAGCCCCGGACAGGAGGGAACTTCTTCACCCCTCCACTTT. Protein: CASSPGQEGTSSPLHF.

V and J are TRBV19 and TRBJ1-3, with D possibly being TRBD1 (5 bases). From germline, CDR1 is LNHDA and CDR2 SQIVND (reference sequence). The V and J ends lost 7 bases and 4 bases respectively, with 14 bases between them. The CDR3 runs to 14 residues. DNA of the CDR3: TGTGCCAGTACAAAGGCGGGGCGCGGAAACACCATATATTTT. Encoded protein: CASTKAGRGNTIYF.

The CDR3 spells CASSAQRGGEANYGYTF. CDR3 DNA sequence: TGTGCCAGCAGCGCCCAACGTGGCGGCGAAGCTAACTATGGCTACACCTTC. V usage is TRBV9 and J usage is TRBJ1-2, with D hard to call. Germline CDR1 reads SGDLS; CDR2 reads YYNGEE. The CDR3 is 17 residues long. Trimming removed 3 bases at V and 0 bases at J, with 18 bases between. Together with reference TRBV9 and TRBJ1-2, the CDR3 gives the full variable domain: DSGVTQTPKHLITATGQRVTLRCSPRSGDLSVYWYQQSLDQGLQFLIQYYNGEERAKGNILERFSAQQFPDLHSELNLSSLELGDSALYFCASSAQRGGEANYGYTFGSGTRLTVV.

The chain has TRBV7-3 and TRBJ2-1; D may be TRBD2 (7 bases). Germline-derived CDR1 and CDR2 are SGHTA and FQGTGA. This CDR3 spans 13 amino acids. The ends were cut back, 5 bases at V and 7 bases at J, with 12 bases in the middle. CDR3 loop: CASSIGGPNEQFF. In DNA, the CDR3 is TGTGCCAGCAGCATCGGGGGGCCGAATGAGCAGTTCTTC.

This clone has just a few counts. The rearrangement joins TRBV6-5 to TRBJ1-5; a weak D match, TRBD1 (6 bases). The V end was cut by 6 bases, the J end by 0 bases, with 12 bases between. CDR1 is MNHEY and CDR2 is SVGAGI in the germline V gene. The CDR3 is 15 residues long. CDR3 in amino acids: CASRPGQTSNQPQHF. The CDR3 DNA sequence: TGTGCCAGCAGACCCGGACAGACTAGCAATCAGCCCCAGCATTTT.

The chain carries TRBV4-3 and TRBJ1-4; 8 bases align to TRBD1. This CDR3 comprises 15 residues. V trimming: 8 bases; J trimming: 2 bases; junction bases outside the gene matches: 7. Germline V gene lookup returns CDR1 LGHNA and CDR2 YSLEER. The CDR3 region is CASGHYRGTNEKLFF. The CDR3 nucleotides read TGCGCCAGCGGTCATTACAGGGGGACTAATGAAAAACTGTTTTTT.

The chain uses TRBV19 and TRBJ2-5; D may be TRBD2 (5 bases). Per the germline V gene, CDR1 is LNHDA and CDR2 is SQIVND (reference sequence). This CDR3 has 11 residues. V lost 8 bases to trimming and J lost 3 bases, with 7 bases between them. CDR3 nucleotide sequence: TGTGCCAGTGGGGAGAAAGAGACCCAGTACTTC. It yields the protein CASGEKETQYF.

This chain links TRBV6-5 with TRBJ1-4, with D possibly matching TRBD1 (5 bases). Germline values: CDR1 MNHEY, CDR2 SVGAGI. There are 14 residues in the CDR3. Trimming stripped 4 bases from V and 8 bases from J, with 14 bases between. The CDR3 reads CASSFQGVEEKLFF. CDR3 nucleotides: TGTGCCAGCAGTTTTCAAGGGGTTGAAGAAAAACTGTTTTTT.

This clone was picked up a small number of times. This chain connects TRBV12-2 to TRBJ1-1; the listed D gene, TRBD1, was not tested against the DNA. TRBV12-2 is a recognized pseudogene. This CDR3 is built from 13 residues. The CDR3, as DNA: TGTGCAAGTCACGGACAGGGGGCCACTGAAGCTTTCTTT. It codes for CASHGQGATEAFF.